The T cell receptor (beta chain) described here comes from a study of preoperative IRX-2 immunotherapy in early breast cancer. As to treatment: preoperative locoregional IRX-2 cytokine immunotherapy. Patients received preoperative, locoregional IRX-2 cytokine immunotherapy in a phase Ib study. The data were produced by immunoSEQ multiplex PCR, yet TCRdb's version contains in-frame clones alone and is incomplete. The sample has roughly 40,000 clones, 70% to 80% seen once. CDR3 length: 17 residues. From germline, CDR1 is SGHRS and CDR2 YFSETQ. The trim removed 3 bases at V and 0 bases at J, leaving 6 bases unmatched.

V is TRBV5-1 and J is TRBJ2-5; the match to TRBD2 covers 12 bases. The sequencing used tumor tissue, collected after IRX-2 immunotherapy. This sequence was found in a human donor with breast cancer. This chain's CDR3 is CASSSGLAGGYQETQYF. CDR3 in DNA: TGCGCCAGCAGCTCCGGGCTAGCGGGGGGGTACCAAGAGACCCAGTACTTC. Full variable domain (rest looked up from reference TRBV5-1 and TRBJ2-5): KAGVTQTPRYLIKTRGQQVTLSCSPISGHRSVSWYQQTPGQGLQFLFEYFSETQRNKGNFPGRFSGRQFSNSRSEMNVSTLELGDSALYLCASSSGLAGGYQETQYFGPGTRLLVL.